The subject of this entry is one TCR beta chain. The antigen is undetermined. Its ends do not fully match the called genes, so a read error is possible. Three rounds of nested PCR, following a modified ARM-PCR protocol, produced the TCRbeta library. MiXCR was run by TCRdb on the multiplex PCR reads, yielding one entry per CDR3 protein. Here the sample spans some 90,000 distinct CDR3 sequences, 61% being singletons. No cell sorting was done before RNA was extracted from the tissue. This sample was included in a study of tumor and adjacent non-tumor tissue in lung cancer. Study-wide results and limits: Tumor TCR diversity, when higher, was linked to shorter survival.

The source of this sequence is a man between 65 and 79 years old with non-small cell lung cancer. Material: lung tumor tissue.

CDR3 sequence reads: CASSLGAGSYEQYF. CDR3 nucleotide sequence: TGTGCCAGCAGCTTAGGGGCAGGTTCCTACGAACAGTACTTC. The rearrangement links TRBV11-2 to TRBJ2-7; no reliable D call. The CDR3 runs to 14 residues. The germline V gene encodes CDR1 SGHAT and CDR2 FQNNGV.